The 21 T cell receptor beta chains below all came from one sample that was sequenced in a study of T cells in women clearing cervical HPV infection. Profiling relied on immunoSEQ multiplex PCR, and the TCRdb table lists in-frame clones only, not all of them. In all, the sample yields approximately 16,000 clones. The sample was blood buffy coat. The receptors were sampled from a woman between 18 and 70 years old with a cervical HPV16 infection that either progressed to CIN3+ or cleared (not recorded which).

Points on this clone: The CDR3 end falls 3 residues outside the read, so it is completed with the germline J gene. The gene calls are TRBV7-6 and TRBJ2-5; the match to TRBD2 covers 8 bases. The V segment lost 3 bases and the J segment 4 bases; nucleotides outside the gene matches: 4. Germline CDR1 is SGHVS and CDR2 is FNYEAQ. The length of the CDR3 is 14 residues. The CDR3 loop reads CASSLRGAGETQYF. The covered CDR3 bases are TGTGCCAGCAGCTTGCGGGGGGCCGGAGAGACC. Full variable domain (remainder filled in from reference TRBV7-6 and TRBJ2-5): GAGVSQSPRYKVTKRGQDVALRCDPISGHVSLYWYRQALGQGPEFLTYFNYEAQQDKSGLPNDRFSAERPEGSISTLTIQRTEQRDSAMYRCASSLRGAGETQYFGPGTRLLVL.

The sequenced CDR3 bases are TGTGCCAGTAGTATTTGGGGCATTAATTCACCC. Translating it yields CASSIWGINSP. The full CDR3 reads CASSIWGINSPLHF. The chain recombines TRBV19 with TRBJ1-6; possible D gene TRBD1, 5 bases. The read ends 3 residues before the CDR3 terminus; that terminus is restored from the germline J gene. The CDR3 spans 14 residues. V dropped 3 bases and J dropped 6 bases, with 9 bases sitting between them. Germline-derived CDR1 and CDR2 are LNHDA and SQIVND (reference sequence).

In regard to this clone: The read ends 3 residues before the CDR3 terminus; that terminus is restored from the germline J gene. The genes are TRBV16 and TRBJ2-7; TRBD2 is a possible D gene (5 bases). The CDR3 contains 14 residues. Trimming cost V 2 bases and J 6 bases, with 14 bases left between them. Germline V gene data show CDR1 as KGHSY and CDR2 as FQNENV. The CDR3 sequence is CASSQGGDLAEQYF. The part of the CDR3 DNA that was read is TGTGCCAGCAGCCAAGGAGGAGACCTAGCCGAG.

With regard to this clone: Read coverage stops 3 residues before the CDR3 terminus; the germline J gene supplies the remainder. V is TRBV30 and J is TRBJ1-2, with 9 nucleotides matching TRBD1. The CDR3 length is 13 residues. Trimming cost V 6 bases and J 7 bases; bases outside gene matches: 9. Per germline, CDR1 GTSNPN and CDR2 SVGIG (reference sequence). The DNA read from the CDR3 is TGTGCCTGCTCGGTACAGGGGGCCTCTGGC. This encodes CACSVQGASG. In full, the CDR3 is CACSVQGASGYTF. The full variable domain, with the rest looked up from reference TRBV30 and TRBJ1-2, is SQTIHQWPATLVQPVGSPLSLECTVEGTSNPNLYWYRQAAGRGLQLLFYSVGIGQISSEVPQNLSASRPQDRQFILSSKKLLLSDSGFYLCACSVQGASGYTFGSGTRLTVV.

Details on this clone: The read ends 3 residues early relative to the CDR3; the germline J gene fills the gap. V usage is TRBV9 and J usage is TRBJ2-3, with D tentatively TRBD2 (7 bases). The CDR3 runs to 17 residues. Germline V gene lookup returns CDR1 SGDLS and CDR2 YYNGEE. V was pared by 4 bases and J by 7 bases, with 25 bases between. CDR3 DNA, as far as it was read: TGTGCCAGCAGCTCCCCTCAAAAGGGGGGGGCCACCCATACG. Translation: CASSSPQKGGATHT. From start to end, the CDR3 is CASSSPQKGGATHTQYF.

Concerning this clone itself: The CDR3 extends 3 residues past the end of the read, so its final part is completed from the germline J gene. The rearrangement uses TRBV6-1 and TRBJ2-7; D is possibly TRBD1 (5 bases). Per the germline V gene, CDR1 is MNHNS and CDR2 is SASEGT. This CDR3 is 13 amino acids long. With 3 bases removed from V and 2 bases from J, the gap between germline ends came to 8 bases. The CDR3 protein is CASSDQGPYEQYF. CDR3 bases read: TGTGCCAGCAGTGATCAGGGCCCCTACGAG.

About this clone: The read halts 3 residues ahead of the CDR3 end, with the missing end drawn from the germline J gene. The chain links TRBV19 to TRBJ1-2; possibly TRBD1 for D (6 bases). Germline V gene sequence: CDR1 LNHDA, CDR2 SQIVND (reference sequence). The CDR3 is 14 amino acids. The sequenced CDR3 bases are TGTGCCAGTACCCCCCCCGGGGGGGCGGAGGGC. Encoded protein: CASTPPGGAEG. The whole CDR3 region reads CASTPPGGAEGYTF. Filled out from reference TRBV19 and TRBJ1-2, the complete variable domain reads DGGITQSPKYLFRKEGQNVTLSCEQNLNHDAMYWYRQDPGQGLRLIYYSQIVNDFQKGDIAEGYSVSREKKESFPLTVTSAQKNPTAFYLCASTPPGGAEGYTFGSGTRLTVV.

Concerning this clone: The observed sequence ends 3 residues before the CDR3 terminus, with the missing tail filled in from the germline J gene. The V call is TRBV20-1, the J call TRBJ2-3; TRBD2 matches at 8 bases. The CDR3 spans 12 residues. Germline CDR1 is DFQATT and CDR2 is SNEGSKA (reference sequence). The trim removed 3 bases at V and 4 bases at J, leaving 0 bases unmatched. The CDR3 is CSASGGADTQYF. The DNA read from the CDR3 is TGCAGTGCTAGCGGGGGGGCAGATACG.

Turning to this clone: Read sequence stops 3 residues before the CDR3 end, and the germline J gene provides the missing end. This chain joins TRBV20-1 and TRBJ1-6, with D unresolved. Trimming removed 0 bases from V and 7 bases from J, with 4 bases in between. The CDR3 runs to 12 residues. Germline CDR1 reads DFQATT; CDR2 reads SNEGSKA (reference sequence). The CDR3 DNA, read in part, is TGCAGTGCTAGAGAGACAAATTCACCC. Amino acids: CSARETNSP. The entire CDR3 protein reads CSARETNSPLHF.

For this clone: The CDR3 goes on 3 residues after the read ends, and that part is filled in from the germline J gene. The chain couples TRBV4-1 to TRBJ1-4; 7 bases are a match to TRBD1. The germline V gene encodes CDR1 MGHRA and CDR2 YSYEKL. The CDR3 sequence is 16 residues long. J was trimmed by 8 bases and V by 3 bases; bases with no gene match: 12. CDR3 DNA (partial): TGCGCCAGCAGCCAGCCAGGGGGAGGGACACAGGAAAAA. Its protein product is CASSQPGGGTQEK. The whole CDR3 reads CASSQPGGGTQEKLFF.

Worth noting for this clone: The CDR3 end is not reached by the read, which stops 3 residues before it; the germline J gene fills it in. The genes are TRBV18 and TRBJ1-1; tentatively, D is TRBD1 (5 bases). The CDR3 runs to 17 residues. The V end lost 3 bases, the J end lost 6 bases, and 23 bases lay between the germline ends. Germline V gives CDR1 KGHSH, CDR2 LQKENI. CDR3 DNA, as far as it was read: TGTGCCAGCTCACCGTCACGGGGTACGGGGGAAATGCCTGAA. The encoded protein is CASSPSRGTGEMPE. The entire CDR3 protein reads CASSPSRGTGEMPEAFF.

CDR3 DNA, as far as it was read: TGTGCCGGGCCGGGACAGGGGGTCTCTGGAAACACC. This translates into CAGPGQGVSGNT. The CDR3 in its entirety is CAGPGQGVSGNTIYF. This chain connects TRBV30 to TRBJ1-3; 11 bases are a match to TRBD1. The read halts 3 residues ahead of the CDR3 end, with the missing end drawn from the germline J gene. The trim removed 8 bases at V and 0 bases at J, leaving 6 bases unmatched. The CDR3 totals 15 residues. Germline V CDR1 and CDR2: GTSNPN, SVGIG (reference sequence).

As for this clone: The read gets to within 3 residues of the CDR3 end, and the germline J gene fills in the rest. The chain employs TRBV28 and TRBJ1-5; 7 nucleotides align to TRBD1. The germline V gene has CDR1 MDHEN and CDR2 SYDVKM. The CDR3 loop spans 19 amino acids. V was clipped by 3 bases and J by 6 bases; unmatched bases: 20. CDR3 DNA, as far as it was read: TGTGCCAGCAGTTTCACCCAATTAAGTATTCAGGGGGGTCTTCAGCCC. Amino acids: CASSFTQLSIQGGLQP. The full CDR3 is CASSFTQLSIQGGLQPQHF.

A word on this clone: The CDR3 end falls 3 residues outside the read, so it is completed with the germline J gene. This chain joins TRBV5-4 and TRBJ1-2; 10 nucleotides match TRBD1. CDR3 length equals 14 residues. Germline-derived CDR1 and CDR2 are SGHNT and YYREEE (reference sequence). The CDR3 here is CASSRTGGMLGYTF. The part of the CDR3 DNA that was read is TGTGCCAGCAGTAGGACAGGGGGGATGTTGGGC. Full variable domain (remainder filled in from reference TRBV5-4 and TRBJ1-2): ETGVTQSPTHLIKTRGQQVTLRCSSQSGHNTVSWYQQALGQGPQFIFQYYREEENGRGNFPPRFSGLQFPNYSSELNVNALELDDSALYLCASSRTGGMLGYTFGSGTRLTVV.

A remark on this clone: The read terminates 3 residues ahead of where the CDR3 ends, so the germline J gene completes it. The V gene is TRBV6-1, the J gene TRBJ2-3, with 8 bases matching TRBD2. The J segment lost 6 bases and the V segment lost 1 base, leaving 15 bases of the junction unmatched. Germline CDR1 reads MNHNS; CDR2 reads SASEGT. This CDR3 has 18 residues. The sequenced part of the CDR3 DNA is TGTGCCAGCAGTGAAGATAAAGGTGGAGCGGGGGCCCGGGATACG. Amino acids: CASSEDKGGAGARDT. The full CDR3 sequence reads CASSEDKGGAGARDTQYF.

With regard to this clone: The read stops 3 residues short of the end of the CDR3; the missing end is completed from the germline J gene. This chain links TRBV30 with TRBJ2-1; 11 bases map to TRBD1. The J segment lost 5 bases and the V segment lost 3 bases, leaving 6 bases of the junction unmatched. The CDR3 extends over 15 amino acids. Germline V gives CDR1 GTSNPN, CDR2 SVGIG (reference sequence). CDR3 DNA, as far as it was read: TGTGCCTGGAGCCACGGACAGGGGGCAAACAATGAG. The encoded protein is CAWSHGQGANNE. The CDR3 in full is CAWSHGQGANNEQFF.

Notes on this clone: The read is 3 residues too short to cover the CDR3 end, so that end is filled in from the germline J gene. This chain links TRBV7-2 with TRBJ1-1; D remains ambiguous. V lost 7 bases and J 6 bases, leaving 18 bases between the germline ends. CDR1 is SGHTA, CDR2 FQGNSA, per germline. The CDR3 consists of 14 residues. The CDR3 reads CASTNYGVVAEAFF. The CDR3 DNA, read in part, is TGTGCCAGCACTAACTACGGGGTAGTGGCTGAA.

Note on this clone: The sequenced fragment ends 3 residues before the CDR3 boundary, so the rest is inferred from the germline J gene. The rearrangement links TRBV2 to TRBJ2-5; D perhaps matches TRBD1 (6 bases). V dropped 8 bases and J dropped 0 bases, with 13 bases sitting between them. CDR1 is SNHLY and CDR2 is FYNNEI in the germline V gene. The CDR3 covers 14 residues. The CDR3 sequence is CASRWGQDQETQYF. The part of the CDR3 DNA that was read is TGTGCCAGCCGGTGGGGGCAGGACCAAGAGACC.

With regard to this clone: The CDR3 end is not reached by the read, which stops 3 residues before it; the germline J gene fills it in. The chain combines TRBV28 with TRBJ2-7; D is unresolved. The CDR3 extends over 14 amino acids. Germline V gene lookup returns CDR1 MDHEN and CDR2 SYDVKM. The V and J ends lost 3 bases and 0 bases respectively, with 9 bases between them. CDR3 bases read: TGTGCCAGCAGTTTGGTACAGAACTCCTACGAG. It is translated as CASSLVQNSYE. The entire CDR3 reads CASSLVQNSYEQYF.

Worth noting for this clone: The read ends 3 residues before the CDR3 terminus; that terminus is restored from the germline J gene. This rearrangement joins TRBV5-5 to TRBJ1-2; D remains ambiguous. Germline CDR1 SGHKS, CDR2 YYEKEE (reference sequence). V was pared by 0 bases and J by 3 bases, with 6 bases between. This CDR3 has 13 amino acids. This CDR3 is CASSLAVDYGYTF. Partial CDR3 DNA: TGTGCCAGCAGCTTGGCGGTTGACTATGGC.

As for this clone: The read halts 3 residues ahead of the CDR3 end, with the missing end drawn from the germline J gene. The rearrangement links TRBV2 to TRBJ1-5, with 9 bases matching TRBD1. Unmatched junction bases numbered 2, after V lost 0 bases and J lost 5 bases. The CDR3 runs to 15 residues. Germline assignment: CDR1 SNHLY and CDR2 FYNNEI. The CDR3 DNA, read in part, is TGTGCCAGCAGTGAAGCGGGGACAGGGTATCAGCCC. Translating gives CASSEAGTGYQP. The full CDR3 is CASSEAGTGYQPQHF.